This paragraph reports one T cell receptor (beta chain). These data belong to a study of blood T cell repertoires in COVID-19. Across the whole study: The study drew acute and convalescent COVID-19 samples from the United States, Italy and Spain. PBMCs, B-cell-depleted T cells, or T cells were the source of the cDNA or gDNA that made up the material.

From germline, CDR1 is MNHEY and CDR2 SVGAGI. Trimming cost V 6 bases and J 4 bases, with 10 bases left between them. The CDR3 is 13 residues long. Original analysis: Estimated nucleated cell counts came from reference gene primer amplification. The assay was immunoSEQ multiplex PCR, and TCRdb's table has in-frame clones only and misses some. D and trimming were read from the DNA, whereas the V and J calls and clone size are those reported in that table. The sample shows about 250,000 clones, 80% to 85% of them seen only once. This TCR was sampled from a man between 50 and 59 years old with active or convalescent COVID-19. The chain is built from TRBV6-5 and TRBJ1-5; no clear D. The sample taken for sequencing was peripheral blood. The CDR3 region is CASSRQENQPQHF. Here the CDR3 DNA reads TGTGCCAGCAGCCGCCAGGAAAATCAGCCCCAGCATTTT.